This T cell receptor beta chain was recovered during a study of blood T cell repertoires in COVID-19. Across the whole study: Whether acute or convalescent, the COVID-19 samples came from the United States, Italy and Spain. Sources were T cells, B-cell-depleted T cells, or PBMCs; the material itself was cDNA or gDNA.

Original processing notes: For nucleated cells, counts were estimated from reference gene primer amplification. The repertoire was sequenced with immunoSEQ multiplex PCR; TCRdb's copy has only in-frame clones and lacks some. V, J and clone size derive from that table, while D and trimming were established from the DNA sequence. The repertoire includes approximately 350,000 clones, around 90% of them detected once, and less than 3.5% sits in the top ten. The V gene end was trimmed by 3 bases and the J gene end by 8 bases; junction bases not matched to a gene: 4. Germline V gene lookup returns CDR1 SGHNT and CDR2 YYREEE (reference sequence). The CDR3 consists of 13 residues.

This chain links TRBV5-4 with TRBJ1-4; TRBD1 agrees at 7 bases. Material: peripheral blood. The receptor comes from a woman in her twenties or thirties with COVID-19, enrolled during active disease. In DNA form, the CDR3 reads TGTGCCAGCAGCTATGACAGGGAGGAAAAACTGTTTTTT. Translated, it gives CASSYDREEKLFF.